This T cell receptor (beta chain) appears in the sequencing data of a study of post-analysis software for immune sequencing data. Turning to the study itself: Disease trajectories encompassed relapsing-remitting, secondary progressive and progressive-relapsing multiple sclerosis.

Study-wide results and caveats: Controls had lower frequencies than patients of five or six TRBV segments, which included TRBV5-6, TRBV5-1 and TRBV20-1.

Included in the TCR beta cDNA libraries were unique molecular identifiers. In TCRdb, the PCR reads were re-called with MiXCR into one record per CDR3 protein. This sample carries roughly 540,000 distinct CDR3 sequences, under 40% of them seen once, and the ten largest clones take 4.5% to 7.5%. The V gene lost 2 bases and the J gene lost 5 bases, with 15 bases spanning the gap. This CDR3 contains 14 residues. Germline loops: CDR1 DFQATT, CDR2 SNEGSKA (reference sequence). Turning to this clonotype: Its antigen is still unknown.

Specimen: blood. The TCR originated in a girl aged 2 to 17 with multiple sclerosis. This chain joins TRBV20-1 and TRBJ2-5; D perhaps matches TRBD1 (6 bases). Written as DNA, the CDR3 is TGCAGTGCTAGACGTACAGGGACCCTGGAGACCCAGTACTTC. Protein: CSARRTGTLETQYF.